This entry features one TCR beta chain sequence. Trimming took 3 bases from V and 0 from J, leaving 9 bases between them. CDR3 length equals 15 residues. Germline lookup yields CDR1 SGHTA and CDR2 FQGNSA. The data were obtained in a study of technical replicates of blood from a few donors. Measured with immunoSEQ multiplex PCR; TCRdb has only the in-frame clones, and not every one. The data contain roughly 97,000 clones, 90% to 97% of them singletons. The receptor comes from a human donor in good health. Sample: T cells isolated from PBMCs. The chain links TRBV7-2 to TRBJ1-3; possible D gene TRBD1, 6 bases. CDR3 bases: TGTGCCAGCAGCTTTACAGGGAGCTCTGGAAACACCATATATTTT. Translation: CASSFTGSSGNTIYF.